A single sample is the source of the 22 T cell receptor beta chains below, sequenced in a study of blood T cell repertoires in COVID-19. The protocol was immunoSEQ multiplex PCR, while the TCRdb copy is restricted to in-frame clones and leaves out a portion. The sample yields 300,000 to 450,000 clones, 70% to 90% seen once. Sequencing was done on a sample of PBMCs or T cells enriched from blood (not recorded which). All receptors derive from a woman aged 18-30 years who had recovered from COVID-19.

The CDR3 protein is CASSLLENYEQYF. The CDR3 DNA is TGTGCCAGCAGTCTTCTAGAGAACTACGAGCAGTACTTC. The chain couples TRBV2 to TRBJ2-7; D unclear. The germline V gene has CDR1 SNHLY and CDR2 FYNNEI. The length of the CDR3 is 13 residues. V lost 5 bases and J lost 3, with 11 bases in between.

The chain has TRBV11-3 and TRBJ2-1, with TRBD1 matching 9 bases. J lost 4 bases, V lost 5 bases, and 3 bases had no gene match. The CDR3 has 14 residues. Germline loops: CDR1 SGHNT, CDR2 YENEEA. The CDR3 is CASSPTGGYNEQFF. The DNA of the CDR3 is TGTGCCAGCAGCCCGACAGGGGGTTACAATGAGCAGTTCTTC.

This chain uses TRBV7-9 with TRBJ2-1; 10 nucleotides line up with TRBD1. Germline CDR1 reads SEHNR; CDR2 reads FQNEAQ (reference sequence). V was clipped by 3 bases and J by 2 bases; unmatched bases: 4. The CDR3 contains 16 residues. In nucleotides, the CDR3 is TGTGCCAGCAGCTTTACCGGGACAGGGGCCTACAATGAGCAGTTCTTC. Protein product: CASSFTGTGAYNEQFF.

V gene TRBV6-1 combines with J gene TRBJ1-2, with D perhaps TRBD1 (5 bases). The V gene's germline CDR1 is MNHNS and CDR2 SASEGT. Deletions cut 1 base from V and 6 bases from J, with 12 bases between. The CDR3 runs 14 residues. The CDR3 sequence: CASSEGRGPHGYTF. The CDR3 DNA reads TGTGCCAGCAGTGAAGGAAGGGGTCCCCATGGCTACACCTTC.

The J gene is TRBJ1-2, the V gene TRBV11-2; weak D call: TRBD1 (5 bases). The ends were cut back, 0 bases at V and 2 bases at J, with 10 bases in the middle. The CDR3 length is 15 residues. The germline gives CDR1 SGHAT, CDR2 FQNNGV. The CDR3 protein is CASSLEVAGNYGYTF. The CDR3 DNA reads TGTGCCAGCAGCTTAGAGGTTGCAGGGAACTATGGCTACACCTTC.

The rearrangement uses TRBV5-1 and TRBJ2-3; 9 bases map to TRBD2. The CDR3 runs 17 residues. The germline CDR1 and CDR2 sequences are SGHRS and YFSETQ. V trimming: 4 bases; J trimming: 5 bases; junction bases outside the gene matches: 14. CDR3 nucleotides: TGCGCCAGCAGCCCCTGGGGGCGGGGGGGCCAATTAGATACGCAGTATTTT. Its protein product is CASSPWGRGGQLDTQYF.

V is TRBV30 and J is TRBJ1-1; D is perhaps TRBD1 (5 bases). The CDR3 spans 13 residues. Germline values: CDR1 GTSNPN, CDR2 SVGIG (reference sequence). V lost 5 bases, J lost 0 bases, and 10 bases lay in between. CDR3 sequence reads: CAWAKGVNTEAFF. The DNA for the CDR3 is TGTGCCTGGGCCAAAGGGGTGAACACTGAAGCTTTCTTT.

The rearrangement links TRBV4-2 to TRBJ2-3; 11 bases are a match to TRBD2. V shed 4 bases and J 2 bases; nucleotides not matched to a gene: 8. From germline, CDR1 is LGHNA and CDR2 YNFKEQ. This CDR3 is 17 amino acids long. The CDR3 here is CASSREVAGGSTDTQYF. CDR3 nucleotides: TGTGCCAGCAGCCGGGAGGTAGCGGGGGGGTCCACAGATACGCAGTATTTT.

The DNA of the CDR3 is TGTGCCAGCAGCCAAGAAGGGAGGACGGATGCTAATGAAAAACTGTTTTTT. This translates into CASSQEGRTDANEKLFF. V is TRBV4-2 and J is TRBJ1-4; no reliable D call. CDR1 and CDR2 from the germline V gene are LGHNA and YNFKEQ. CDR3 length: 17 amino acids. Trimming cost V 0 bases and J 3 bases, with 14 bases left between them.

This chain connects TRBV7-9 to TRBJ1-5; D possibly corresponds to TRBD1 (6 bases). Germline lookup yields CDR1 SEHNR and CDR2 FQNEAQ (reference sequence). The CDR3 is made up of 12 amino acids. V lost 7 bases to trimming and J lost 5 bases, with 9 bases between them. The CDR3 DNA reads TGTGCCAGCAACAGGGATTATCAGCCCCAGCATTTT. Translating it yields CASNRDYQPQHF.

J is TRBJ2-7 and V is TRBV27; D might be TRBD2 (5 bases). V was shortened by 5 bases and J by 3 bases, with 11 bases between the two germline ends. Germline lookup yields CDR1 MNHEY and CDR2 SMNVEV (reference sequence). The CDR3 is made up of 13 amino acids. The CDR3 DNA sequence: TGTGCCAGCAGTACTTTCAGCGGCTACGAGCAGTACTTC. Protein sequence: CASSTFSGYEQYF.

This chain connects TRBV19 to TRBJ2-5; a possible D gene is TRBD1 (6 bases). Trimming cost V 10 bases and J 0 bases, with 12 bases left between them. CDR1 is LNHDA and CDR2 is SQIVND in the germline V gene (reference sequence). CDR3 length equals 13 residues. This CDR3 reads CATLDRYQETQYF. CDR3 in DNA: TGTGCCACCTTAGACAGGTACCAAGAGACCCAGTACTTC.

The genes are TRBV20-1 and TRBJ1-5, with D maybe TRBD1 (5 bases). Looked up from germline, CDR1 is DFQATT and CDR2 is SNEGSKA (reference sequence). This CDR3 is built from 11 residues. V lost 4 bases, J lost 10 bases, and 11 bases lay in between. The chain's CDR3 is CSAMGPGPQHF. The CDR3 region has the DNA TGCAGTGCTATGGGGCCGGGCCCCCAGCATTTT.

The V call is TRBV7-6, the J call TRBJ2-2; 7 bases match TRBD2. Germline CDR1 is SGHVS and CDR2 is FNYEAQ. This CDR3 contains 15 residues. The junction had 10 bases not matched to a gene; V was cut back by 5 bases and J by 7 bases. The CDR3 DNA is TGTGCCAGCAGCGACCCTAGCGGACCCGGCGGGGAGCTGTTTTTT. Its protein product is CASSDPSGPGGELFF.

This rearrangement joins TRBV6-5 to TRBJ1-1; 8 bases match TRBD1. The CDR3 contains 11 residues. Unmatched junction bases numbered 6, after V lost 6 bases and J lost 12 bases. Germline assignment: CDR1 MNHEY and CDR2 SVGAGI. DNA for the CDR3: TGTGCCAGCAGGAAGACAGGGGCGCCTTTCTTT. This translates into CASRKTGAPFF.

CDR3: CSVAVGAEAKNIQYF. The DNA of the CDR3 is TGCAGCGTTGCCGTGGGGGCCGAAGCCAAAAACATTCAGTACTTC. The gene calls are TRBV29-1 and TRBJ2-4; perhaps TRBD1 as D (6 bases). This CDR3 comprises 15 residues. The V gene lost 4 bases and the J gene lost 0 bases, with 13 bases spanning the gap. From germline, CDR1 is SQVTM and CDR2 ANQGSEA.

The chain is built from TRBV7-2 and TRBJ1-1, with D possibly being TRBD1 (5 bases). The ends were cut back, 5 bases at V and 2 bases at J, with 15 bases in the middle. The CDR3 runs to 15 residues. Germline V gene lookup returns CDR1 SGHTA and CDR2 FQGNSA. The CDR3 nucleotides read TGTGCCAGCAGCCTTATAGGTCAGGGAAACACTGAAGCTTTCTTT. Translation gives CASSLIGQGNTEAFF. The whole variable domain, filled in from reference TRBV7-2 and TRBJ1-1, reads GAGVSQSPSNKVTEKGKDVELRCDPISGHTALYWYRQSLGQGLEFLIYFQGNSAPDKSGLPSDRFSAERTGGSVSTLTIQRTQQEDSAVYLCASSLIGQGNTEAFFGQGTRLTVV.

The V and J genes are TRBV6-5 and TRBJ1-1; D perhaps matches TRBD1 (5 bases). The V end was cut by 6 bases, the J end by 1 base, with 12 bases between. The CDR3 is made up of 14 amino acids. In germline, CDR1 is MNHEY, CDR2 SVGAGI. CDR3 region: CASRARDTNTEAFF. CDR3 coding DNA: TGTGCCAGCAGGGCCAGGGATACGAACACTGAAGCTTTCTTT.

For the CDR3, the DNA is TGTGCCAGCAGAGAAACAGGGTACGGTCAGCCCCAGCATTTT. Encoded protein: CASRETGYGQPQHF. The V gene is TRBV25-1, the J gene TRBJ1-5; D possibly corresponds to TRBD1 (6 bases). Germline CDR1 MGHDK, CDR2 SYGVNS. This CDR3 has 14 amino acids. Trimming removed 6 bases from V and 6 bases from J, with 15 bases in between.

This clone was found once. The CDR3 DNA follows: TGCAGTGCTAGAAAGGACAGCCCCCAGCATTTT. Translating it yields CSARKDSPQHF. The chain links TRBV20-1 to TRBJ1-5; TRBD1 might be the D (6 bases). V was pared by 2 bases and J by 10 bases, with 9 bases between. The CDR3 is made up of 11 amino acids. Germline V CDR1 and CDR2: DFQATT, SNEGSKA (reference sequence).

This chain connects TRBV9 to TRBJ1-5; D might be TRBD1 (6 bases). The CDR3 has 14 residues. Germline loops: CDR1 SGDLS, CDR2 YYNGEE. Between the trimmed V and J ends, which lost 0 bases and 5 bases, there was a span of 9 bases. The CDR3 region is CASSVEGGDQPQHF. The CDR3 coding sequence is TGTGCCAGCAGCGTAGAAGGGGGGGATCAGCCCCAGCATTTT.

This chain joins TRBV7-2 and TRBJ2-1; 9 nucleotides align to TRBD2. The germline V gene encodes CDR1 SGHTA and CDR2 FQGNSA. With V trimmed by 0 bases and J by 4 bases, 7 bases remained unmatched. The CDR3 consists of 17 residues. The CDR3 bases are TGTGCCAGCAGCTTAGCGGGAAGCGGGGGGCCATACAATGAGCAGTTCTTC. Its translation is CASSLAGSGGPYNEQFF.